Below, 25 T cell receptor beta chains from the same sample are listed, as sequenced in a study of blood T cell repertoires in COVID-19. Data came from immunoSEQ multiplex PCR; TCRdb stores just in-frame clones and leaves some out. The sample lists fewer than 300,000 clones, 70% to 90% occurring once. The sequenced sample was peripheral blood. The receptors shown here come from a man aged 18 to 30 with active or convalescent COVID-19.

The chain couples TRBV11-3 to TRBJ2-5, with TRBD2 matching over 7 bases. This CDR3 region has 15 residues. Germline V gene lookup returns CDR1 SGHNT and CDR2 YENEEA. Unmatched junction bases numbered 4, after V lost 1 base and J lost 2 bases. This CDR3 is CASSLGGRGQETQYF. In DNA form, the CDR3 reads TGTGCCAGCAGCTTAGGGGGGAGGGGACAAGAGACCCAGTACTTC.

The rearrangement links TRBV4-3 to TRBJ1-5, with 8 bases aligning to TRBD1. CDR3 length: 15 residues. Germline V gives CDR1 LGHNA, CDR2 YSLEER. Losses at the gene ends were 4 bases for V and 3 bases for J; bases not matched to a gene: 5. CDR3 region: CASSRGQGDNQPQHF. CDR3 nucleotide sequence: TGCGCCAGCAGCCGCGGACAGGGAGACAATCAGCCCCAGCATTTT.

The rearrangement joins TRBV5-4 to TRBJ2-3; 7 nucleotides line up with TRBD1. This CDR3 spans 16 amino acids. Per the germline V gene, CDR1 is SGHNT and CDR2 is YYREEE (reference sequence). After removal of 4 bases from V and 3 bases from J, the junction contained 11 bases not matched to a gene. CDR3 amino acids: CASSDGRGLLTDTQYF. As DNA, the CDR3 is TGTGCCAGCAGCGATGGAAGGGGGCTTCTGACAGATACGCAGTATTTT.

The gene calls are TRBV7-2 and TRBJ2-1; no firm D call. The CDR3 sequence is 15 residues long. CDR1 is SGHTA, CDR2 FQGNSA, per germline. Trimming cost V 6 bases and J 0 bases, with 12 bases left between them. CDR3 DNA sequence: TGTGCCAGCAGAACAGCCGGTAGCTCCTACAATGAGCAGTTCTTC. As protein: CASRTAGSSYNEQFF.

The chain couples TRBV7-8 to TRBJ1-3, with 7 positions matching TRBD1. With V trimmed by 3 bases and J by 2 bases, 4 bases remained unmatched. Per the germline V gene, CDR1 is SGHVS and CDR2 is FQNEAQ. This CDR3 has 15 residues. The DNA of the CDR3 is TGTGCCAGCAGCTTGGGGACAGTTACTGGAAACACCATATATTTT. Its protein product is CASSLGTVTGNTIYF.

This chain links TRBV2 with TRBJ2-7, with a tentative D call TRBD1 (6 bases). Germline V gives CDR1 SNHLY, CDR2 FYNNEI. The CDR3 runs 13 residues. The V end was cut by 5 bases, the J end by 4 bases, with 12 bases between. The CDR3 is CASSKGQKYEQYF. For the CDR3, the DNA is TGTGCCAGCAGTAAAGGACAGAAGTACGAGCAGTACTTC.

The V call is TRBV7-8, the J call TRBJ1-5; 8 nucleotides match TRBD1. With V trimmed by 5 bases and J by 4 bases, 4 bases remained unmatched. Germline lookup yields CDR1 SGHVS and CDR2 FQNEAQ. CDR3 size: 14 residues. The CDR3 region has the DNA TGTGCCAGCAGCCGGGGGACAGGTAATCAGCCCCAGCATTTT. Translation gives CASSRGTGNQPQHF.

The chain carries TRBV7-9 and TRBJ1-2; no definite D call. The CDR3 runs to 14 residues. Trimming stripped 4 bases from V and 1 base from J, with 10 bases between. Germline-derived CDR1 and CDR2 are SEHNR and FQNEAQ (reference sequence). The CDR3 here is CASSSQNFNYGYTF. CDR3 nucleotides: TGTGCCAGCAGCTCACAGAATTTTAACTATGGCTACACCTTC. Using reference TRBV7-9 and TRBJ1-2 for the parts outside the CDR3, the full variable domain is DTGVSQNPRHKITKRGQNVTFRCDPISEHNRLYWYRQTLGQGPEFLTYFQNEAQLEKSRLLSDRFSAERPKGSFSTLEIQRTEQGDSAMYLCASSSQNFNYGYTFGSGTRLTVV.

This sequence joins TRBV12-5 and TRBJ1-2; D is possibly TRBD1 (6 bases). Germline CDR1 and CDR2: LGHNT and FRNRAP. This CDR3 spans 14 amino acids. Trimming stripped 2 bases from V and 8 bases from J, with 15 bases between. The CDR3, as DNA: TGTGCTAGTGGTTTGTTATCGTACAGGGACGGCTACACCTTC. Amino acids: CASGLLSYRDGYTF.

V and J are TRBV9 and TRBJ2-3; 14 bases align to TRBD2. Germline CDR1 reads SGDLS; CDR2 reads YYNGEE. This CDR3 is 16 amino acids long. Trimming cost V 6 bases and J 6 bases; bases outside gene matches: 9. The CDR3 sequence is CASTRTSGGHGDTQYF. CDR3 coding DNA: TGTGCCAGCACCAGGACTAGCGGGGGGCATGGCGATACGCAGTATTTT.

The chain recombines TRBV29-1 with TRBJ2-7; TRBD2 matches at 10 bases. The CDR3 runs 15 residues. Germline V lookup: CDR1 SQVTM, CDR2 ANQGSEA. V dropped 1 base and J dropped 4; count of bases not matched to a gene: 7. CDR3 sequence reads: CSVEGYQRGGYEQYF. The CDR3 DNA reads as TGCAGCGTTGAAGGATACCAGCGGGGGGGGTACGAGCAGTACTTC.

This chain joins TRBV11-2 and TRBJ2-1, with D perhaps matching TRBD2 (5 bases). This CDR3 has 14 residues. The V end lost 5 bases, the J end lost 4 bases, and 12 bases lay between the germline ends. Germline assignment: CDR1 SGHAT and CDR2 FQNNGV. CDR3 amino acids: CASSLSGTYNEQFF. CDR3 nucleotides: TGTGCCAGCAGCCTTTCGGGAACGTACAATGAGCAGTTCTTC.

The chain carries TRBV19 and TRBJ1-4; TRBD1 might be the D (5 bases). V was cut by 7 bases and J by 1 base, with 13 bases left in between. Germline V gene sequence: CDR1 LNHDA, CDR2 SQIVND (reference sequence). This CDR3 spans 15 amino acids. The CDR3 protein is CASKQGGRTNEKLFF. CDR3 DNA: TGTGCCAGTAAGCAGGGAGGTAGAACTAATGAAAAACTGTTTTTT.

V usage is TRBV2 and J usage is TRBJ2-3, with TRBD2 matching 13 bases. The CDR3 runs to 15 residues. V gave up 9 bases and J gave up 3 bases; unmatched junction bases: 6. CDR1 and CDR2 from the germline V gene are SNHLY and FYNNEI. CDR3 amino acids: CARTLAGGPTDTQYF. Here the CDR3 DNA reads TGTGCCAGGACACTAGCGGGGGGGCCGACAGATACGCAGTATTTT.

The V call is TRBV27, the J call TRBJ2-2; TRBD2 aligns across 8 bases. The CDR3 is 17 residues long. J was trimmed by 2 bases and V by 6 bases; bases with no gene match: 11. Germline CDR1 reads MNHEY; CDR2 reads SMNVEV (reference sequence). The DNA for the CDR3 is TGTGCCAGCAGACGCCCCGGGGGGGCGGAAAACACCGGGGAGCTGTTTTTT. Its protein is CASRRPGGAENTGELFF.

The rearrangement joins TRBV3-1 (or the pseudogene TRBV3-2) to TRBJ1-5; D ambiguous. Germline V gene lookup returns CDR1 LGHDT and CDR2 YNNKEL (reference sequence). The CDR3 runs 13 residues. The V gene lost 2 bases and the J gene lost 6 bases, with 8 bases spanning the gap. The CDR3 here is CASSQTPSQPQHF. In DNA, the CDR3 is TGTGCCAGCAGCCAAACCCCCAGTCAGCCCCAGCATTTT.

The CDR3 nucleotides read TGTGCCAGCAGCTTAATTTCCGTATCGTCTGGAAACACCATATATTTT. Its protein product is CASSLISVSSGNTIYF. The chain recombines TRBV5-6 with TRBJ1-3; D is ambiguous. Per the germline V gene, CDR1 is SGHDT and CDR2 is YYEEEE. Trimming took off 2 bases at V and 1 base at J, with 13 bases between the two ends. The CDR3 is made up of 16 amino acids.

The V call is TRBV9, the J call TRBJ1-2; no firm D call. V dropped 0 bases and J dropped 0 bases, with 6 bases sitting between them. The germline V gene encodes CDR1 SGDLS and CDR2 YYNGEE. This CDR3 contains 14 residues. The CDR3 loop is CASSVGLTNYGYTF. In DNA, the CDR3 is TGTGCCAGCAGCGTAGGTCTAACTAACTATGGCTACACCTTC.

The chain carries TRBV5-1 and TRBJ1-1; 8 bases map to TRBD1. Looked up from germline, CDR1 is SGHRS and CDR2 is YFSETQ. The V and J ends lost 4 bases and 4 bases, in that order; junction bases with no gene match: 9. This CDR3 contains 15 residues. The CDR3 protein is CASSLTGDVATEAFF. The DNA for the CDR3 is TGCGCCAGCAGCCTGACAGGGGACGTGGCCACTGAAGCTTTCTTT. Filled out from reference TRBV5-1 and TRBJ1-1, the complete variable domain reads KAGVTQTPRYLIKTRGQQVTLSCSPISGHRSVSWYQQTPGQGLQFLFEYFSETQRNKGNFPGRFSGRQFSNSRSEMNVSTLELGDSALYLCASSLTGDVATEAFFGQGTRLTVV.

This rearrangement joins TRBV24-1 to TRBJ2-3, with 9 bases that match TRBD1. J was trimmed by 0 bases and V by 5 bases; bases with no gene match: 8. The CDR3 sequence is 17 residues long. Germline V gives CDR1 KGHDR, CDR2 SFDVKD. CDR3 sequence: CATSAAPGQGSTDTQYF. CDR3 in DNA: TGTGCCACCAGTGCCGCTCCGGGACAGGGTAGCACAGATACGCAGTATTTT.

This clone was observed a single time. J is TRBJ2-2 and V is TRBV7-2; 7 nucleotides line up with TRBD1. CDR1 is SGHTA and CDR2 is FQGNSA in the germline V gene. There are 16 residues in the CDR3. V lost 3 bases, J lost 2 bases, and 6 bases stayed unmatched. CDR3 sequence (DNA): TGTGCCAGCAGCTTTGGGGGACAGACAAACACCGGGGAGCTGTTTTTT. It is translated as CASSFGGQTNTGELFF.

Only one count was recorded for this clone. The chain has TRBV3-1 (or the pseudogene TRBV3-2) and TRBJ2-3; 15 nucleotides line up with TRBD2. The CDR3 loop spans 17 amino acids. The germline gives CDR1 LGHDT, CDR2 YNNKEL (reference sequence). Trimming cost V 5 bases and J 6 bases; bases outside gene matches: 9. CDR3 nucleotide sequence: TGTGCCAGCAGCGCTAGGACTAGCGGGGGGGCGGCGGATACGCAGTATTTT. It codes for CASSARTSGGAADTQYF.

This chain connects TRBV2 to TRBJ2-3; a weak D match, TRBD1 (6 bases). V was pared by 6 bases and J by 2 bases, with 12 bases between. There are 14 residues in the CDR3. Germline lookup yields CDR1 SNHLY and CDR2 FYNNEI. The CDR3 protein is CASRPQGPTDTQYF. The CDR3 coding sequence is TGTGCCAGCAGACCACAGGGCCCCACAGATACGCAGTATTTT.

The chain has TRBV13 and TRBJ1-1, with TRBD1 matching 7 bases. The V and J ends lost 3 bases and 1 base, in that order; junction bases with no gene match: 8. The germline V gene encodes CDR1 PRHDT and CDR2 FYEKMQ (reference sequence). The CDR3 covers 16 residues. The CDR3 DNA is TGTGCCAGCAGCTTCGGAACCGGGACAGCGAACACTGAAGCTTTCTTT. Its protein is CASSFGTGTANTEAFF.

This chain connects TRBV9 to TRBJ2-7; TRBD1 matches 7 bases. The CDR3 covers 14 residues. Germline CDR1 and CDR2: SGDLS and YYNGEE. V gave up 2 bases and J gave up 1 base; unmatched junction bases: 3. CDR3 coding DNA: TGTGCCAGCAGCGTTCGGGACAGATCCTACGAGCAGTACTTC. This translates into CASSVRDRSYEQYF.